The 9 T cell receptor beta chains in this list originate from one sample, sequenced in a study of T cells in tuberculosis. Cells were sorted from thawed PBMC rested overnight and stained with GMM-loaded CD1B tetramer, viability dye and anti-CD3. The CD1B tetramers carried C32 glucose monomycolate purified from Rhodococcus equi. Here immunoSEQ multiplex PCR was the method, and the copy in TCRdb shows in-frame clones only, minus some. The sample lists approximately 100,000 clones, more than 75% seen once, with over 1.5% in the top ten. The source material was CD1b-GMM tetramer-negative cells sorted from PBMCs. These receptors all stem from an adult woman with latent tuberculosis.

The chain is built from TRBV6-5 and TRBJ1-1, with 10 bases identical to TRBD1. The CDR3 length is 15 residues. Germline V lookup: CDR1 MNHEY, CDR2 SVGAGI. Unmatched junction bases numbered 9, after V lost 5 bases and J lost 6 bases. CDR3 nucleotide sequence: TGTGCCAGCAGTCGGACAGGGGGAAGGTGGGCTGAAGCTTTCTTT. As protein: CASSRTGGRWAEAFF.

The V call is TRBV7-3, the J call TRBJ2-1; 14 bases align to TRBD2. The CDR3 covers 18 residues. Germline-derived CDR1 and CDR2 are SGHTA and FQGTGA. With 3 bases clipped from V and 5 bases from J, the junction kept 9 bases outside the gene matches. CDR3 DNA sequence: TGTGCCAGCAGCTTCCTCCCCGGACTAGCGGGGGGCGACAATGAGCAGTTCTTC. Translating gives CASSFLPGLAGGDNEQFF.

The rearrangement joins TRBV4-3 to TRBJ1-3; no clear D. Trimming took off 3 bases at V and 4 bases at J, with 7 bases between the two ends. CDR3 length: 13 residues. Per the germline V gene, CDR1 is LGHNA and CDR2 is YSLEER. DNA for the CDR3: TGCGCCAGCAGCCAGAACGGGGGAAACACCATATATTTT. It translates to CASSQNGGNTIYF.

The chain couples TRBV4-2 to TRBJ2-7; 12 bases map to TRBD2. Trimming at V came to 4 bases and at J to 2 bases, leaving 3 bases not matched to a gene. Germline CDR1 LGHNA, CDR2 YNFKEQ. This CDR3 is 15 amino acids long. The CDR3 reads CASSPSSGGAYEQYF. The CDR3 coding sequence is TGTGCCAGCAGCCCCTCTAGCGGGGGGGCCTACGAGCAGTACTTC.

V and J are TRBV7-2 and TRBJ2-1; D possibly corresponds to TRBD1 (6 bases). The CDR3 consists of 16 residues. The V end was cut by 0 bases, the J end by 9 bases, with 18 bases between. CDR1 is SGHTA and CDR2 is FQGNSA in the germline V gene. The CDR3, as DNA: TGTGCCAGCAGCTTAGCGCCGGGCGCAGGGGTGGGTGAGCAGTTCTTC. Translated, it gives CASSLAPGAGVGEQFF. Together with reference TRBV7-2 and TRBJ2-1, the CDR3 gives the full variable domain: GAGVSQSPSNKVTEKGKDVELRCDPISGHTALYWYRQSLGQGLEFLIYFQGNSAPDKSGLPSDRFSAERTGGSVSTLTIQRTQQEDSAVYLCASSLAPGAGVGEQFFGPGTRLTVL.

The chain combines TRBV5-4 with TRBJ2-3; D gene unclear. Germline-derived CDR1 and CDR2 are SGHNT and YYREEE (reference sequence). Deletions cut 2 bases from V and 0 bases from J, with 13 bases between. The length of the CDR3 is 16 residues. In DNA form, the CDR3 reads TGTGCCAGCAGCTTTCCCCAGGCCACTAGCACAGATACGCAGTATTTT. This encodes CASSFPQATSTDTQYF.

The CDR3 spells CASSESPGNEETQYF. The CDR3 nucleotides read TGTGCCAGCAGTGAGTCTCCAGGGAATGAAGAGACCCAGTACTTC. The chain uses TRBV6-1 and TRBJ2-5; TRBD1 is a possible D gene (5 bases). Germline V gene sequence: CDR1 MNHNS, CDR2 SASEGT. The length of the CDR3 is 15 residues. The ends were cut back, 3 bases at V and 3 bases at J, with 14 bases in the middle.

The J gene is TRBJ2-1, the V gene TRBV6-5; 11 bases fit TRBD2. Trimming at V came to 6 bases and at J to 6 bases, leaving 4 bases not matched to a gene. CDR1 MNHEY and CDR2 SVGAGI come from the germline V gene. This CDR3 has 14 amino acids. The DNA of the CDR3 is TGTGCCAGCAGGACTAGCGGGAAGTTCAATGAGCAGTTCTTC. Translation gives CASRTSGKFNEQFF.

V gene TRBV28 combines with J gene TRBJ1-2, with D maybe TRBD1 (6 bases). The CDR3 consists of 18 residues. The V end lost 1 base, the J end lost 4 bases, and 22 bases lay between the germline ends. Germline CDR1 and CDR2: MDHEN and SYDVKM. CDR3 in amino acids: CASSLYQGSGILVYGYTF. Here the CDR3 DNA reads TGTGCCAGCAGTTTATACCAGGGGTCGGGAATATTGGTCTATGGCTACACCTTC.